The 26 T cell receptor beta chains listed next were all sequenced from one sample in a study of T cells in Graves' hyperthyroidism and ophthalmopathy. Amplified TCR beta CDR3 regions came from RNA transcripts. The primer set for the first-round RT-PCR of the TCR CDR3 was HTBI. One entry per CDR3 protein results from TCRdb running MiXCR on the multiplex PCR reads. Of about 560,000 distinct CDR3 sequences in the sample, approximately 15% were seen once. Sequencing used blood. The receptors were gathered from a woman younger than 35 with Graves' hyperthyroidism.

This clonotype was counted many times. The chain combines TRBV7-2 with TRBJ2-7, with TRBD2 as a possible D gene (6 bases). The V and J ends lost 1 base and 6 bases respectively, with 22 bases between them. Germline V gene data show CDR1 as SGHTA and CDR2 as FQGNSA. The CDR3 loop spans 17 amino acids. The CDR3 spells CASSLVQAGSGRFEQYF. Written as DNA, the CDR3 is TGTGCCAGCAGCTTAGTCCAAGCCGGGAGTGGCCGTTTCGAGCAGTACTTC. Drawing the rest from reference TRBV7-2 and TRBJ2-7, the complete variable domain is GAGVSQSPSNKVTEKGKDVELRCDPISGHTALYWYRQSLGQGLEFLIYFQGNSAPDKSGLPSDRFSAERTGGSVSTLTIQRTQQEDSAVYLCASSLVQAGSGRFEQYFGPGTRLTVT.

This clonotype was seen only a few times. V usage is TRBV20-1 and J usage is TRBJ2-1; 12 bases are a match to TRBD2. Germline assignment: CDR1 DFQATT and CDR2 SNEGSKA (reference sequence). This CDR3 has 16 residues. J was trimmed by 7 bases and V by 5 bases; bases with no gene match: 12. CDR3 bases: TGCAGTGCTCAGACCCCCCTAGCGGGGGGGCGTAATGAGCAGTTCTTC. Translated: CSAQTPLAGGRNEQFF.

This chain uses TRBV7-2 with TRBJ1-2; D ambiguous. CDR3 length equals 14 residues. V was clipped by 3 bases and J by 4 bases, with 12 bases between them. CDR1 and CDR2 from the germline V gene are SGHTA and FQGNSA. For the CDR3, the DNA is TGTGCCAGCAGCTTGGACCGGATTCCCTATGGCTACACCTTC. It encodes CASSLDRIPYGYTF. Variable domain in full (rest from reference TRBV7-2 and TRBJ1-2): GAGVSQSPSNKVTEKGKDVELRCDPISGHTALYWYRQSLGQGLEFLIYFQGNSAPDKSGLPSDRFSAERTGGSVSTLTIQRTQQEDSAVYLCASSLDRIPYGYTFGSGTRLTVV.

The chain recombines TRBV28 with TRBJ2-7, with no clear D. V was trimmed by 3 bases and J by 9 bases, leaving 9 bases between them. The CDR3 runs to 11 residues. Germline CDR1 MDHEN, CDR2 SYDVKM. CDR3 in amino acids: CASSFKVLQYF. DNA for the CDR3: TGTGCCAGCAGTTTCAAGGTTTTGCAGTACTTC.

This clonotype came up a few times. J is TRBJ1-3 and V is TRBV7-6; no clear D. V lost 5 bases, J lost 0 bases, and 11 bases lay in between. There are 15 residues in the CDR3. The V gene's germline CDR1 is SGHVS and CDR2 FNYEAQ. The CDR3 DNA is TGTGCCAGCAGCCTAACAGTTCCCTCTGGAAACACCATATATTTT. Amino acids: CASSLTVPSGNTIYF.

This sequence joins TRBV29-1 and TRBJ1-4; weak D call: TRBD1 (6 bases). CDR1 is SQVTM, CDR2 ANQGSEA, per germline. This CDR3 region has 12 residues. Trimming removed 4 bases at V and 5 bases at J, with 8 bases between. The CDR3 nucleotides are TGCAGCGTTGGGGGGCGCAATGAAAAACTGTTTTTT. Its protein is CSVGGRNEKLFF.

This clonotype was detected ten times or more. J is TRBJ2-3 and V is TRBV7-9; D is perhaps TRBD2 (6 bases). V was pared by 3 bases and J by 6 bases, with 16 bases between. This CDR3 is built from 15 residues. CDR1 and CDR2 (germline): SEHNR, FQNEAQ (reference sequence). The CDR3 nucleotides read TGTGCCAGCAGCTTGCAACTAGCTCTCACGGATACGCAGTATTTT. It is translated as CASSLQLALTDTQYF.

This clonotype was picked up many times. The CDR3 coding sequence is TGTGCCAGCAGTTTAGGCCCGACAGGGTACACCGGGGAGCTGTTTTTT. As protein: CASSLGPTGYTGELFF. The chain recombines TRBV28 with TRBJ2-2; 7 bases agree with TRBD1. The CDR3 spans 16 residues. Germline loops: CDR1 MDHEN, CDR2 SYDVKM. With V trimmed by 2 bases and J by 3 bases, 6 bases remained unmatched.

This clonotype was counted ten times or more. This rearrangement joins TRBV20-1 to TRBJ2-2; 8 bases agree with TRBD1. The CDR3 covers 17 residues. The V and J ends lost 0 bases and 6 bases, in that order; junction bases with no gene match: 12. CDR1 and CDR2 (germline): DFQATT, SNEGSKA (reference sequence). CDR3 residues: CSARDGRGLSSAGELFF. Here the CDR3 DNA reads TGCAGTGCTAGAGACGGCAGGGGGCTATCGTCTGCCGGGGAGCTGTTTTTT.

In its sample, this clonotype was seen many times. V is TRBV2 and J is TRBJ2-3, with 8 nucleotides matching TRBD1. The trim removed 5 bases at V and 2 bases at J, leaving 9 bases unmatched. Germline V gene lookup returns CDR1 SNHLY and CDR2 FYNNEI. The CDR3 contains 16 residues. The CDR3 region is CASSSRTGPITDTQYF. For the CDR3, the DNA is TGTGCCAGCAGTTCCCGGACAGGGCCCATCACAGATACGCAGTATTTT.

This clonotype came up a few times. This chain connects TRBV12-3 or TRBV12-4 to TRBJ2-6; tentatively, D is TRBD1 or TRBD2 (6 bases each). With 0 bases removed from V and 2 bases from J, the gap between germline ends came to 8 bases. CDR3 length: 16 amino acids. The CDR3 DNA is TGTGCCAGCAGTTTAGCGGAGGGGGCTGGGGCCAACGTCCTGACTTTC. It translates to CASSLAEGAGANVLTF.

This clonotype was detected only a few times. The chain links TRBV20-1 to TRBJ2-4, with a weak D call TRBD1 (7 bases). The V gene lost 1 base and the J gene lost 8 bases, with 12 bases spanning the gap. CDR1 DFQATT and CDR2 SNEGSKA come from the germline V gene (reference sequence). The CDR3 extends over 13 amino acids. This chain's CDR3 is CSARVGRGDIQYF. In DNA form, the CDR3 reads TGCAGTGCTAGAGTAGGCAGGGGGGACATTCAGTACTTC.

A word on this clonotype: This may come from a read error, since a much larger clone is one base off. V gene TRBV7-9 combines with J gene TRBJ2-3; 10 nucleotides match TRBD2. This CDR3 contains 15 residues. The junction had 4 bases not matched to a gene; V was cut back by 5 bases and J by 2 bases. Looked up from germline, CDR1 is SEHNR and CDR2 is FQNEAQ (reference sequence). The CDR3 reads CASSKLAGNTDTQYF. CDR3 coding DNA: TGTGCCAGCAGCAAACTAGCGGGGAACACAGATACGCAGTATTTT.

This chain links TRBV4-3 with TRBJ2-7; D is ambiguous. This CDR3 comprises 14 residues. Trimming cost V 5 bases and J 6 bases, with 17 bases left between them. Germline values: CDR1 LGHNA, CDR2 YSLEER. The CDR3 DNA is TGCGCCAGCAGCATTGTAGGGCGTATAAGCGAGCAGTACTTC. Its translation: CASSIVGRISEQYF.

The sample holds many counts of this clonotype. J is TRBJ2-1 and V is TRBV5-1; 7 positions match TRBD2. The length of the CDR3 is 14 residues. V lost 0 bases, J lost 6 bases, and 3 bases stayed unmatched. Germline V gene lookup returns CDR1 SGHRS and CDR2 YFSETQ. CDR3: CASSLVREGNEQFF. In DNA, the CDR3 is TGCGCCAGCAGCTTGGTAAGGGAGGGCAATGAGCAGTTCTTC.

Comment on this clonotype: A read error may account for a junction end that differs from germline. J is TRBJ1-1 and V is TRBV5-1; tentatively, D is TRBD1 (5 bases). This CDR3 has 11 amino acids. Looked up from germline, CDR1 is SGHRS and CDR2 is YFSETQ. CDR3 coding DNA: TGCGCCAGCAGTTTGGGGGGACAAGCTTTCTTT. Protein: CASSLGGQAFF.

Note on this clonotype: A much larger clone sits a single nucleotide away, making a read error possible. This chain links TRBV11-3 with TRBJ2-7; tentatively, D is TRBD2 (6 bases). The length of the CDR3 is 14 residues. Germline CDR1 SGHNT, CDR2 YENEEA. The DNA for the CDR3 is TGTGCCAGCAGTTACAGGTGGGGGGTGTACGAGCCGTACTTC. This encodes CASSYRWGVYEPYF.

Ten or more counts support this clonotype. This rearrangement joins TRBV12-3 or TRBV12-4 to TRBJ2-1; D assignment may be TRBD1 or TRBD2 (5 bases each). V was clipped by 6 bases and J by 8 bases, with 23 bases between them. The CDR3 is 16 amino acids. The CDR3 DNA sequence: TGTGCCAGCAGCCCAGTCCCCCCAACCGGGGCTTATGAGCAGTTCTTC. It specifies CASSPVPPTGAYEQFF.

A note on this clonotype: One end of the junction is discordant with germline, which a read error may explain. The chain is built from TRBV5-4 and TRBJ1-1; 8 positions match TRBD1. CDR3 length equals 17 residues. CDR1 is SGHNT, CDR2 YYREEE, per germline (reference sequence). The DNA for the CDR3 is TGTGCCAACAGCTGGGACGGGACAGGCGGGACAAAAACTGAGGCTTTCTTT. Translation gives CANSWDGTGGTKTEAFF.

This clonotype was detected many times. This chain connects TRBV11-3 to TRBJ2-1; no clear D. The CDR3 spans 11 residues. Germline CDR1 and CDR2: SGHNT and YENEEA. V was clipped by 5 bases and J by 9 bases, with 8 bases between them. The CDR3, as DNA: TGTGCCAGCAGCATCAAGGGTGAGCAGTTCTTC. Its translation is CASSIKGEQFF.

The V call is TRBV12-5, the J call TRBJ2-5; TRBD2 matches at 15 bases. The germline gives CDR1 LGHNT, CDR2 FRNRAP. The CDR3 is made up of 17 amino acids. Trimming removed 5 bases from V and 5 bases from J; junction bases left unmatched: 9. The CDR3 region is CASGTGTSGGSAETQYF. The CDR3 nucleotides are TGTGCTAGTGGTACAGGGACTAGCGGGGGGAGCGCGGAGACCCAGTACTTC.

This clonotype has only a few counts. V is TRBV5-1 and J is TRBJ2-2; D is tentatively TRBD1 or TRBD2 (5 bases each). The CDR3 is made up of 14 amino acids. Germline V gives CDR1 SGHRS, CDR2 YFSETQ. V lost 4 bases to trimming and J lost 4 bases, with 11 bases between them. CDR3 DNA sequence: TGCGCCAGCAGCGGGACGCAAGTCACCGGGGAGCTGTTTTTT. Residues: CASSGTQVTGELFF.

This clonotype was recorded at least ten times. The rearrangement joins TRBV3-1 to TRBJ2-3, with no clear D. The CDR3 has 12 residues. Trimming pared 1 base from V and 5 bases from J, leaving 4 bases between. CDR1 and CDR2 from the germline V gene are LGHDT and YNNKEL (reference sequence). The CDR3 DNA reads TGTGCCAGCAGCCAAGCTGAAGATACGCAGTATTTT. Residues: CASSQAEDTQYF.

This rearrangement joins TRBV18 to TRBJ2-1; TRBD1 aligns across 10 bases. With 4 bases clipped from V and 8 bases from J, the junction kept 8 bases outside the gene matches. Germline V CDR1 and CDR2: KGHSH, LQKENI. This CDR3 comprises 15 residues. The CDR3 region has the DNA TGTGCCAGCTCACGACAGGGGGCAGGTATCGATGAGCAGTTCTTC. It translates to CASSRQGAGIDEQFF.

This clonotype came up a few times. This chain joins TRBV10-3 and TRBJ2-1; the match to TRBD1 covers 8 bases. Germline V CDR1 and CDR2: ENHRY, SYGVKD. The CDR3 length is 15 residues. The trim removed 8 bases at V and 9 bases at J, leaving 15 bases unmatched. The CDR3 protein is CAIGTRQGPNGEQFF. The DNA of the CDR3 is TGTGCCATCGGTACACGACAGGGGCCCAATGGTGAGCAGTTCTTC.

The table lists this clonotype with many counts. This rearrangement joins TRBV6-2 or TRBV6-3 to TRBJ2-7, with TRBD2 matching over 11 bases. This CDR3 is built from 16 residues. The V and J ends lost 6 bases and 0 bases, in that order; junction bases with no gene match: 7. Germline CDR1 is MNHEY and CDR2 is SVGEGT. CDR3 amino acids: CASSRPTSGSSYEQYF. For the CDR3, the DNA is TGTGCCAGCAGCCGGCCTACTAGCGGGAGCTCCTACGAGCAGTACTTC.